This entry concerns a single T cell receptor beta chain. Unmatched junction bases numbered 11, after V lost 5 bases and J lost 7 bases. CDR3 size: 15 residues. Germline CDR1 is ENHRY and CDR2 is SYGVKD. The data originate from a study of blood T cell repertoires in COVID-19. Clones were sequenced by immunoSEQ multiplex PCR, and TCRdb holds only the in-frame ones, with some missing. The sample carries approximately 220,000 clones, more than 80% recorded once. Input material: PBMCs or T cells enriched from blood (not recorded which). The origin of this receptor is a man in his thirties or forties who had recovered from COVID-19. This chain uses TRBV10-3 with TRBJ1-2; 9 bases align to TRBD1. CDR3 coding DNA: TGTGCCATCAGTAACCCCCGGGGACAGGGCGGTGGCTACACCTTC. Translated, it gives CAISNPRGQGGGYTF.